The 32 T cell receptor beta chains below come from one sample, sequenced in a study of T cell responses to AZD1222 COVID-19 vaccine. Generated by immunoSEQ multiplex PCR, the TCRdb table keeps only in-frame clones and is missing some. This table holds approximately 190,000 clones, roughly 93% found once. The source was peripheral blood, collected on day 0 of AZD1222 vaccination. The receptor set was obtained from an adult in good health.

The chain recombines TRBV28 with TRBJ2-1, with D maybe TRBD1 (6 bases). Germline loops: CDR1 MDHEN, CDR2 SYDVKM. The CDR3 is 14 residues long. Trimming shortened V by 2 bases and J by 7 bases, and 12 bases separated the two germline ends. In DNA, the CDR3 is TGTGCCAGCAGTTTACAGATCACAGGGAATGAGCAGTTCTTC. Amino acid sequence: CASSLQITGNEQFF.

The V gene is TRBV4-1, the J gene TRBJ2-7; no clear D. This CDR3 is built from 14 residues. V was cut by 1 base and J by 3 bases, with 10 bases left in between. CDR1 is MGHRA and CDR2 is YSYEKL in the germline V gene. The CDR3 protein is CASSQGMAHYEQYF. The DNA for the CDR3 is TGCGCCAGCAGCCAAGGTATGGCGCACTACGAGCAGTACTTC.

This rearrangement joins TRBV27 to TRBJ2-2; D is perhaps TRBD1 (5 bases). The length of the CDR3 is 15 residues. Germline CDR1 reads MNHEY; CDR2 reads SMNVEV (reference sequence). Between the trimmed V and J ends, which lost 5 bases and 0 bases, there was a span of 10 bases. The CDR3 here is CASSLRQTNTGELFF. CDR3 bases: TGTGCCAGCAGTCTAAGACAGACGAACACCGGGGAGCTGTTTTTT.

The rearrangement links TRBV2 to TRBJ1-1, with unresolved D. Germline V gives CDR1 SNHLY, CDR2 FYNNEI. V was trimmed by 3 bases and J by 2 bases, leaving 7 bases between them. This CDR3 contains 13 residues. CDR3 sequence (DNA): TGTGCCAGCAGTGAGGAGGGTAACACTGAAGCTTTCTTT. Encoded protein: CASSEEGNTEAFF.

This clone was picked up one time. The chain has TRBV18 and TRBJ2-2; no clear D. With 1 base removed from V and 6 bases from J, the gap between germline ends came to 9 bases. This CDR3 comprises 14 residues. Per germline, CDR1 KGHSH and CDR2 LQKENI. CDR3 region: CASSPRPEAGELFF. Here the CDR3 DNA reads TGTGCCAGCTCACCACGTCCAGAGGCCGGGGAGCTGTTTTTT. Full variable domain (missing parts from reference TRBV18 and TRBJ2-2): NAGVMQNPRHLVRRRGQEARLRCSPMKGHSHVYWYRQLPEEGLKFMVYLQKENIIDESGMPKERFSAEFPKEGPSILRIQQVVRGDSAAYFCASSPRPEAGELFFGEGSRLTVL.

This chain connects TRBV27 to TRBJ2-7; possible D gene TRBD1, 6 bases. V lost 3 bases and J 3 bases, leaving 18 bases between the germline ends. This CDR3 is built from 16 residues. CDR1 is MNHEY and CDR2 is SMNVEV in the germline V gene (reference sequence). CDR3 DNA sequence: TGTGCCAGCAGTTTGTCAGGGGATATACCATTCTACGAGCAGTACTTC. Protein product: CASSLSGDIPFYEQYF.

This clone was observed a single time. The chain is built from TRBV15 and TRBJ1-1, with 7 bases matching TRBD1. The CDR3 consists of 18 residues. With V trimmed by 2 bases and J by 7 bases, 19 bases remained unmatched. Per germline, CDR1 LNHNV and CDR2 YYDKDF (reference sequence). The CDR3 loop reads CATSRSLNAGTANGEAFF. CDR3 nucleotide sequence: TGTGCCACCAGCAGATCCCTTAACGCCGGGACAGCGAACGGTGAAGCTTTCTTT. Variable domain in full (rest from reference TRBV15 and TRBJ1-1): DAMVIQNPRYQVTQFGKPVTLSCSQTLNHNVMYWYQQKSSQAPKLLFHYYDKDFNNEADTPDNFQSRRPNTSFCFLDIRSPGLGDTAMYLCATSRSLNAGTANGEAFFGQGTRLTVV.

This clone was observed a few times. The chain employs TRBV5-4 and TRBJ2-7; 13 bases align to TRBD2. The CDR3 runs 16 residues. J lost 4 bases, V lost 3 bases, and 7 bases had no gene match. The germline V gene encodes CDR1 SGHNT and CDR2 YYREEE (reference sequence). CDR3 nucleotides: TGTGCCAGCAGCTCACCAACTAGCGGGAGGGCATACGAGCAGTACTTC. Amino acids: CASSSPTSGRAYEQYF.

This chain joins TRBV12-3 or TRBV12-4 and TRBJ2-1; D might be TRBD1 (6 bases). With 6 bases removed from V and 7 bases from J, the gap between germline ends came to 10 bases. This CDR3 contains 12 residues. CDR3 sequence (DNA): TGTGCCAGCAGAAAAGGGGGAAATGAGCAGTTCTTC. Residues: CASRKGGNEQFF.

The rearrangement uses TRBV7-8 and TRBJ2-7, with D possibly matching TRBD2 (5 bases). Deletions cut 6 bases from V and 0 bases from J, with 9 bases between. This CDR3 region has 13 residues. The V gene's germline CDR1 is SGHVS and CDR2 FQNEAQ. CDR3 sequence: CASRDAGSYEQYF. The CDR3 DNA reads as TGTGCCAGCAGAGACGCGGGCTCCTACGAGCAGTACTTC.

The rearrangement joins TRBV15 to TRBJ2-7, with TRBD1 matching over 7 bases. Germline CDR1 is LNHNV and CDR2 is YYDKDF (reference sequence). Trimming took 5 bases from V and 0 from J; bases not matched to a gene: 1. The CDR3 is made up of 13 amino acids. CDR3 sequence reads: CATSRDSSYEQYF. In DNA form, the CDR3 reads TGTGCCACCAGCCGGGACAGCTCCTACGAGCAGTACTTC.

The V call is TRBV27, the J call TRBJ2-2; 10 bases match TRBD2. J lost 5 bases, V lost 2 bases, and 5 bases had no gene match. Germline CDR1 and CDR2: MNHEY and SMNVEV (reference sequence). The CDR3 sequence is 16 residues long. The DNA of the CDR3 is TGTGCCAGCAGTTTAGGGAGCGGGAGGGGGACCGGGGAGCTGTTTTTT. Translating gives CASSLGSGRGTGELFF.

V gene TRBV28 combines with J gene TRBJ2-1; D remains ambiguous. This CDR3 spans 12 amino acids. The germline V gene encodes CDR1 MDHEN and CDR2 SYDVKM. Trimming removed 6 bases from V and 4 bases from J, with 7 bases in between. CDR3 residues: CASRASYNEQFF. The DNA for the CDR3 is TGTGCCAGCAGAGCTAGTTACAATGAGCAGTTCTTC.

The V gene is TRBV7-9, the J gene TRBJ1-1; the D is unclear. Germline V lookup: CDR1 SEHNR, CDR2 FQNEAQ (reference sequence). Deletions cut 4 bases from V and 3 bases from J, with 12 bases between. The CDR3 has 14 amino acids. As DNA, the CDR3 is TGTGCCAGCAGCTACCTAGTAGGTGACACTGAAGCTTTCTTT. Translating it yields CASSYLVGDTEAFF.

V is TRBV3-1 (or the pseudogene TRBV3-2) and J is TRBJ1-5; D gene ambiguous. Germline V gene data show CDR1 as LGHDT and CDR2 as YNNKEL (reference sequence). The CDR3 sequence is 13 residues long. Trimming stripped 4 bases from V and 11 bases from J, with 15 bases between. This chain's CDR3 is CASSPGSSVAQHF. The CDR3 DNA sequence: TGTGCCAGCAGCCCCGGGTCCTCGGTGGCCCAGCATTTT.

V and J are TRBV5-1 and TRBJ1-1; 7 bases fit TRBD1. This CDR3 has 15 amino acids. Germline V CDR1 and CDR2: SGHRS, YFSETQ. The J segment lost 2 bases and the V segment lost 2 bases, leaving 6 bases of the junction unmatched. CDR3 loop: CASSFSGTDNTEAFF. The CDR3 DNA sequence: TGCGCCAGCAGCTTTTCCGGGACAGACAACACTGAAGCTTTCTTT.

The V gene is TRBV7-3, the J gene TRBJ2-6; D gene unclear. The CDR3 consists of 15 residues. Germline V gene lookup returns CDR1 SGHTA and CDR2 FQGTGA. Trimming pared 4 bases from V and 2 bases from J, leaving 9 bases between. CDR3 in DNA: TGTGCCAGCAGCTCGCCGGACGCTGGGGCCAACGTCCTGACTTTC. It specifies CASSSPDAGANVLTF. Variable domain in full (rest from reference TRBV7-3 and TRBJ2-6): GAGVSQTPSNKVTEKGKYVELRCDPISGHTALYWYRQSLGQGPEFLIYFQGTGAADDSGLPNDRFFAVRPEGSVSTLKIQRTERGDSAVYLCASSSPDAGANVLTFGAGSRLTVL.

V gene TRBV18 combines with J gene TRBJ2-1, with TRBD2 matching 7 bases. Losses at the gene ends were 2 bases for V and 3 bases for J; bases not matched to a gene: 10. This CDR3 region has 17 residues. Per the germline V gene, CDR1 is KGHSH and CDR2 is LQKENI. The CDR3 here is CASSPSLGEGFYNEQFF. The CDR3 DNA reads as TGTGCCAGCTCACCAAGTTTGGGGGAGGGATTCTACAATGAGCAGTTCTTC.

The V gene is TRBV27, the J gene TRBJ2-1; D is perhaps TRBD2 (5 bases). CDR1 MNHEY and CDR2 SMNVEV come from the germline V gene (reference sequence). The germline V and J ends were trimmed by 5 bases and 5 bases, with 13 bases remaining between them. The CDR3 spans 14 residues. CDR3 nucleotide sequence: TGTGCCAGCAGTATGAACGCAGCGGACAATGAGCAGTTCTTC. It translates to CASSMNAADNEQFF.

The rearrangement links TRBV7-2 to TRBJ2-7; 11 bases agree with TRBD1. The CDR3 contains 14 residues. V shed 3 bases and J 7 bases; nucleotides not matched to a gene: 5. The germline V gene encodes CDR1 SGHTA and CDR2 FQGNSA. The DNA of the CDR3 is TGTGCCAGCAGCTTGGGGACAGGGGGGAGTGAGCAGTACTTC. It is translated as CASSLGTGGSEQYF.

The gene calls are TRBV3-1 (or the pseudogene TRBV3-2) and TRBJ2-7; weak D call: TRBD2 (6 bases). Germline CDR1 LGHDT, CDR2 YNNKEL (reference sequence). This CDR3 contains 14 residues. The germline V and J ends were trimmed by 1 base and 5 bases, with 12 bases remaining between them. CDR3 sequence reads: CASSQVVGTDEQYF. The DNA for the CDR3 is TGTGCCAGCAGCCAAGTTGTCGGGACTGACGAGCAGTACTTC.

This rearrangement joins TRBV5-1 to TRBJ2-7; TRBD1 matches 7 bases. Germline V lookup: CDR1 SGHRS, CDR2 YFSETQ. The CDR3 runs to 15 residues. V shed 0 bases, J shed 3 bases, and the junction held 6 bases outside the gene matches. CDR3 region: CASSLDAGGSYEQYF. Written as DNA, the CDR3 is TGCGCCAGCAGCTTGGATGCAGGGGGAAGCTACGAGCAGTACTTC.

The V gene is TRBV2, the J gene TRBJ2-7; the D gene is possibly TRBD1 (5 bases). Germline V gene data show CDR1 as SNHLY and CDR2 as FYNNEI. Deletions cut 10 bases from V and 1 base from J, with 11 bases between. The CDR3 contains 12 residues. CDR3 in amino acids: CANLDTSYEQYF. CDR3 sequence (DNA): TGTGCCAACCTGGACACTTCCTACGAGCAGTACTTC.

In its sample, this clone was seen once. The J gene is TRBJ1-2, the V gene TRBV13; a weak D match, TRBD1 (5 bases). V was shortened by 0 bases and J by 6 bases, with 11 bases between the two germline ends. This CDR3 is 14 amino acids long. The germline CDR1 and CDR2 sequences are PRHDT and FYEKMQ (reference sequence). The CDR3 DNA follows: TGTGCCAGCAGCTTAGGGTGGGGGGTAAATGGCTACACCTTC. It specifies CASSLGWGVNGYTF. Full variable domain (outside the CDR3, taken from reference TRBV13 and TRBJ1-2): AAGVIQSPRHLIKEKRETATLKCYPIPRHDTVYWYQQGPGQDPQFLISFYEKMQSDKGSIPDRFSAQQFSDYHSELNMSSLELGDSALYFCASSLGWGVNGYTFGSGTRLTVV.

This rearrangement joins TRBV2 to TRBJ1-1, with 8 bases fitting TRBD1. Per the germline V gene, CDR1 is SNHLY and CDR2 is FYNNEI. With 2 bases clipped from V and 0 bases from J, the junction kept 5 bases outside the gene matches. This CDR3 has 16 amino acids. DNA for the CDR3: TGTGCCAGCAGTGAACAAAGGACAGGGATGAACACTGAAGCTTTCTTT. This codes for CASSEQRTGMNTEAFF.

This chain uses TRBV6-1 with TRBJ1-1; 8 bases are shared with TRBD1. The J segment lost 0 bases and the V segment lost 0 bases, leaving 3 bases of the junction unmatched. This CDR3 contains 16 residues. From germline, CDR1 is MNHNS and CDR2 SASEGT. CDR3 DNA: TGTGCCAGCAGTGAAGCCGGACAGGGTCTGAACACTGAAGCTTTCTTT. Residues: CASSEAGQGLNTEAFF.

The chain has TRBV27 and TRBJ2-7, with D perhaps matching TRBD2 (5 bases). Germline lookup yields CDR1 MNHEY and CDR2 SMNVEV (reference sequence). Between the trimmed V and J ends, which lost 4 bases and 10 bases, there was a span of 14 bases. The CDR3 contains 12 residues. The CDR3 reads CASSSHRGLQYF. CDR3 in DNA: TGTGCCAGCAGTTCCCACCGAGGGCTCCAGTACTTC.

V and J are TRBV4-1 and TRBJ2-2; 7 nucleotides align to TRBD2. This CDR3 region has 16 residues. The junction had 6 bases not matched to a gene; V was cut back by 4 bases and J by 1 base. Germline CDR1 MGHRA, CDR2 YSYEKL. As DNA, the CDR3 is TGCGCCAGCAGCCTCCTTCAGCGGGAGAACACCGGGGAGCTGTTTTTT. It specifies CASSLLQRENTGELFF.

In its sample, this clone was seen once. The chain carries TRBV12-2 and TRBJ2-7; the listed D gene, TRBD2, was not tested against the DNA. TRBV12-2 is assigned pseudogene status. The CDR3 has 15 amino acids. Here the CDR3 reads CASRLGLAEPYEQYF. The CDR3 bases are TGTGCAAGTCGCTTAGGTCTAGCGGAACCCTACGAGCAGTACTTC.

This clone was seen more than once but under ten times. The chain recombines TRBV4-2 with TRBJ2-2; the match to TRBD1 covers 8 bases. The CDR3 has 15 amino acids. V dropped 2 bases and J dropped 4; count of bases not matched to a gene: 3. CDR1 and CDR2 (germline): LGHNA, YNFKEQ. DNA of the CDR3: TGTGCCAGCAGCCAACCGGGGACAGGCACCGGGGAGCTGTTTTTT. This encodes CASSQPGTGTGELFF.

This clone was seen a single time. The chain links TRBV24-1 to TRBJ2-3, with D possibly being TRBD2 (5 bases). The ends were cut back, 9 bases at V and 0 bases at J, with 12 bases in the middle. CDR3 length equals 14 residues. Germline-derived CDR1 and CDR2 are KGHDR and SFDVKD. The CDR3 sequence: CATQRPGSTDTQYF. The CDR3 coding sequence is TGTGCCACCCAGCGGCCCGGTAGCACAGATACGCAGTATTTT.

Note on this clone: Other DNA sequences in the same sample also yield this CDR3. The rearrangement joins TRBV5-6 to TRBJ1-2; TRBD1 aligns across 11 bases. Germline CDR1 reads SGHDT; CDR2 reads YYEEEE. The V and J ends lost 3 bases and 2 bases, in that order; junction bases with no gene match: 3. The CDR3 sequence is 15 residues long. Here the CDR3 DNA reads TGTGCCAGCAGCTCCTGGACAGGGGGCAACTATGGCTACACCTTC. It translates to CASSSWTGGNYGYTF. Full variable domain (remainder filled in from reference TRBV5-6 and TRBJ1-2): DAGVTQSPTHLIKTRGQQVTLRCSPKSGHDTVSWYQQALGQGPQFIFQYYEEEERQRGNFPDRFSGHQFPNYSSELNVNALLLGDSALYLCASSSWTGGNYGYTFGSGTRLTVV.